The rows below give T cell receptor beta chains drawn from one sample of a study of response to subunit inactivated influenza vaccine. Via MiXCR, TCRdb re-called the RT-PCR reads, giving one row per CDR3 protein. This sample has hundreds of thousands of distinct CDR3 sequences, with 15% to 18% found just once. This specimen consisted of PBMCs from blood, obtained 11 to 12 days after vaccination. The receptors here all came from a man aged 45 to 65 who received an inactivated influenza vaccine. Both conserved end residues are part of each CDR3. The D gene is left open where the match is weak. Not all rows give a size; the values are once, few, many and, for expanded clones, a class.

TRBD1	TRBV27	few	TRBJ2-7	CASSPTLHRGSYEQYF	TGTGCCAGCAGCCCAACCTTACACAGGGGCTCCTACGAGCAGTACTTC
TRBD2	TRBV7-7	NA	TRBJ2-5	CASSFPRAGKETQYF	TGTGCTAGCAGCTTCCCACGAGCGGGGAAAGAGACCCAGTACTTC
NA	TRBV24-1	NA	TRBJ1-3	CATSDAGPGTFSGNTIYF	TGTGCCACCAGTGATGCGGGACCGGGGACGTTCTCTGGAAACACCATATATTTT
TRBD2	TRBV27	NA	TRBJ2-3	CASSLFSGGIDTQYF	TGTGCCAGCAGTTTATTCAGCGGGGGCATAGATACGCAGTATTTT
TRBD1	TRBV25-1	few	TRBJ2-5	CASSAHRGTQETQYF	TGTGCCAGCAGTGCCCACAGGGGGACTCAAGAGACCCAGTACTTC
TRBD1	TRBV15	few	TRBJ2-7	CATSIRTGESEQYF	TGTGCCACCAGCATTCGGACAGGCGAAAGCGAGCAGTACTTC
TRBD1	TRBV29-1	few	TRBJ2-7	CSVEVTGGSYEQYF	TGCAGCGTTGAAGTGACAGGGGGGTCCTACGAGCAGTACTTC
NA	TRBV9	few	TRBJ2-3	CASSVGPTDTDTQYF	TGTGCCAGCAGCGTAGGCCCTACCGACACAGATACGCAGTATTTT
TRBD2	TRBV7-2	few	TRBJ2-1	CASSATSGTVYNEQFF	TGTGCCAGCAGCGCAACTAGCGGGACCGTCTACAATGAGCAGTTCTTC
TRBD2	TRBV28	NA	TRBJ2-2	CASSPSGTSVPGELFF	TGTGCCAGCAGTCCTTCCGGGACTAGCGTCCCCGGGGAGCTGTTTTTT
NA	TRBV10-3	NA	TRBJ2-5	CAISEGGGDETQYF	TGTGCCATCAGTGAGGGTGGCGGAGACGAGACCCAGTACTTC
TRBD1	TRBV12-3/TRBV12-4	many	TRBJ2-3	CASSPDRGRTDTQYF	TGTGCCAGCAGCCCGGACAGGGGTCGGACAGATACGCAGTATTTT
TRBD2	TRBV12-3/TRBV12-4	few	TRBJ2-3	CASRLSGGSTDTQYF	TGTGCCAGCCGACTGAGCGGGGGAAGCACAGATACGCAGTATTTT
TRBD2	TRBV9	few	TRBJ2-1	CASSVGNSGSMDEQFF	TGTGCCAGCAGCGTAGGGAATAGCGGGAGTATGGATGAGCAGTTCTTC
NA	TRBV7-2	NA	TRBJ2-3	CASSLDPGLNTDTQYF	TGTGCCAGCAGCTTAGATCCAGGGTTGAACACAGATACGCAGTATTTT
TRBD2	TRBV11-1	few	TRBJ2-1	CASSPGLAENYNEQFF	TGTGCCAGCAGCCCGGGACTAGCGGAAAACTACAATGAGCAGTTCTTC
TRBD2	TRBV12-3/TRBV12-4	NA	TRBJ2-1	CASSLAGGRYEQFF	TGTGCCAGCAGTTTAGCGGGAGGGAGATATGAGCAGTTCTTC
TRBD1	TRBV7-6	NA	TRBJ1-4	CASSLAYRGTNEKLFF	TGTGCCAGCAGCTTAGCCTACAGGGGAACTAATGAAAAACTGTTTTTT
NA	TRBV10-3	few	TRBJ2-7	CAISVGIESYF	TGTGCCATCAGTGTAGGGATAGAGTCGTACTTC
NA	TRBV27	NA	TRBJ2-7	CASSLSFREQHEQYF	TGTGCCAGCAGTTTATCGTTCCGGGAGCAGCACGAGCAGTACTTC
NA	TRBV7-2	NA	TRBJ2-5	CASAPGGGETQYF	TGTGCCAGCGCGCCCGGTGGAGGGGAGACCCAGTACTTC
NA	TRBV7-7	NA	TRBJ2-3	CASSLGMANTDTQYF	TGTGCCAGCAGCTTAGGGATGGCGAACACAGATACGCAGTATTTT
NA	TRBV12-3/TRBV12-4	NA	TRBJ2-7	CASSLGSGVAYEQYF	TGTGCCAGCAGTCTCGGTTCGGGAGTGGCCTACGAGCAGTACTTC
NA	TRBV15	NA	TRBJ2-4	CATSRALDPTAKNIQYF	TGTGCCACCAGCAGAGCACTGGACCCGACGGCCAAAAACATTCAGTACTTC
NA	TRBV5-1	few	TRBJ2-5	CASGGLARETQYF	TGCGCCAGCGGGGGGCTAGCTAGAGAGACCCAGTACTTC
NA	TRBV5-6	many	TRBJ2-2	CASSLEWIRRGNTGELFF	TGTGCCAGCAGCTTAGAATGGATTAGACGGGGCAACACCGGGGAGCTGTTTTTT
TRBD2	TRBV5-4	few	TRBJ2-5	CASSLEPAGGRETQYF	TGTGCCAGCAGCTTGGAGCCAGCGGGGGGGCGGGAGACCCAGTACTTC
TRBD2	TRBV7-8	NA	TRBJ2-7	CASSLPTSGGNEQYF	TGTGCCAGCAGCTTACCTACTAGCGGGGGAAACGAGCAGTACTTC